Listed below are T cell receptor beta chains from one sample, sequenced in a study of regulatory T cells in long-lasting Graves disease. TCRdb reprocessed the multiplex PCR reads with MiXCR, giving one entry per CDR3 protein. The sample lists 320,000 or so distinct CDR3 sequences; about a sixth were seen once. The input for sequencing was peripheral blood mononuclear cells (PBMCs), taken at new diagnosis, from a patient treated with antithyroid drugs. The receptors derive from a female donor with Graves disease. Each CDR3 is given with its conserved first and last residue. D genes are given only for firm matches. Size is omitted from some rows. Given values are once, few, many or a class for expanded clones.

j_call | d_call | v_call | clone_size | cdr3_nt | cdr3_aa
TRBJ1-1 | TRBD1 | TRBV19 | NA | TGTGCCAGTAGTAAACGCGGACAGGGGCGGGTGAGCACTGAAGCTTTCTTT | CASSKRGQGRVSTEAFF
TRBJ2-2 | TRBD2 | TRBV19 | many | TGTGCCAGTAGTATGTTAGCGGGAGCTGTCCCCGGGGAGCTGTTTTTT | CASSMLAGAVPGELFF
TRBJ2-1 | TRBD2 | TRBV30 | many | TGTGCCTGGAGTTTGGGACTAGCGGGAAATTGGGGCAATGAGCAGTTCTTC | CAWSLGLAGNWGNEQFF
TRBJ2-1 | TRBD2 | TRBV12-3/TRBV12-4 | many | TGTGCCAGCAGTATTAGCGGGAGGTCCCACAATGAGCAGTTCTTC | CASSISGRSHNEQFF
TRBJ2-5 | NA | TRBV9 | many | TGTGCCAGCAGCGTAGGCCGGGGGGCGATGGAGACCCAGTACTTC | CASSVGRGAMETQYF
TRBJ1-2 | NA | TRBV5-1 | many | TGCGCCAGCAGCTTGGTGGGGGGCGATGGCTACACCTTC | CASSLVGGDGYTF
TRBJ1-1 | NA | TRBV9 | NA | TGTGCCAGCAGCGTATGGGAGAACACTGAAGCTTTCTTT | CASSVWENTEAFF
TRBJ2-1 | TRBD2 | TRBV6-2/TRBV6-3 | many | TGTGCCAGCGGGCCGGGGAGGGGCTCCTACAATGAGCAGTTCTTC | CASGPGRGSYNEQFF
TRBJ1-6 | NA | TRBV11-1 | many | TGTGCCAGCCAAGGACAGAACTATAATTCACCCCTCCACTTT | CASQGQNYNSPLHF
TRBJ2-1 | NA | TRBV9 | many | TGTGCCAGCAGCGGCGGACACTCGATTAACAATGAGCAGTTCTTC | CASSGGHSINNEQFF
TRBJ2-5 | NA | TRBV20-1 | many | TGCAGTGCTAGAGGTGGTCGGGAGACCCAGTACTTC | CSARGGRETQYF
TRBJ2-5 | NA | TRBV12-3/TRBV12-4 | many | TGTGCCAGCAGTTACCAGACTGCGCAAGAGACCCAGTACTTC | CASSYQTAQETQYF
TRBJ2-1 | TRBD2 | TRBV2 | many | TGTGCCAGCAAGGGTGGACTAGCGGTATACAATGAGCAGTTCTTC | CASKGGLAVYNEQFF
TRBJ2-3 | NA | TRBV24-1 | many | TGTGCCACCTCGAGAGGGGGCCTAGCGGACCGCACAGATACGCAGTATTTT | CATSRGGLADRTDTQYF
TRBJ1-2 | TRBD1 | TRBV28 | many | TGTGCCAGCAGTCAAAAGGGGGCAGGAGGCTACACCTTC | CASSQKGAGGYTF
TRBJ2-7 | TRBD2 | TRBV6-2/TRBV6-3 | many | TGTGCCAGCGTCCCTCGAGGGGTACTAGCGGGAGATTTTGTTTACGAGCAGTACTTC | CASVPRGVLAGDFVYEQYF
TRBJ2-7 | NA | TRBV10-3 | many | TGTGCCATCAGTGAGTCGTGGAGGGACCACGAGCAGTACTTC | CAISESWRDHEQYF
TRBJ1-3 | TRBD1 | TRBV28 | many | TGTGCCAGCATCCCCAGGGGGAATTCTGGAAACACCATATATTTT | CASIPRGNSGNTIYF
TRBJ2-7 | NA | TRBV6-1 | many | TGTGCCAGCAGTCCGCGTGCTAGCGCGTATAGGGGGGACTACGAGCAGTACTTC | CASSPRASAYRGDYEQYF
TRBJ2-1 | NA | TRBV3-1 | many | TGTGCCAGCAGCCAAGAAACAGGTAGGGGTGAGCAGTTCTTC | CASSQETGRGEQFF